The 16 T cell receptor beta chains presented below share a single source sample, sequenced in a study of PD-1 blockade in mismatch repair-deficient tumors. Measured with immunoSEQ multiplex PCR; TCRdb has only the in-frame clones, and not every one. The sample has 76,000 or so clones, 80% to 90% seen once. Sequencing was performed on peripheral blood, taken 44 weeks after starting pembrolizumab. These receptors came from an adult with mismatch repair-deficient cancer.

This chain links TRBV19 with TRBJ2-1, with D perhaps TRBD1 or TRBD2 (5 bases each). The CDR3 consists of 15 residues. The germline gives CDR1 LNHDA, CDR2 SQIVND (reference sequence). The V end lost 5 bases, the J end lost 5 bases, and 16 bases lay between the germline ends. The CDR3 sequence is CASSPPGRIDNEQFF. CDR3 bases: TGTGCCAGTAGTCCACCGGGGCGCATTGACAATGAGCAGTTCTTC.

V is TRBV27 and J is TRBJ1-2; D perhaps matches TRBD1 (6 bases). The germline V gene encodes CDR1 MNHEY and CDR2 SMNVEV (reference sequence). With 5 bases removed from V and 6 bases from J, the gap between germline ends came to 25 bases. This CDR3 spans 17 amino acids. The CDR3 DNA is TGTGCCAGCAGTCTAGTTCTTCCCCGCGGGGGCACTAATGGCTACACCTTC. Its protein product is CASSLVLPRGGTNGYTF.

The rearrangement links TRBV13 to TRBJ1-3; D unclear. The CDR3 is made up of 14 amino acids. Germline assignment: CDR1 PRHDT and CDR2 FYEKMQ (reference sequence). V lost 0 bases and J lost 0, with 3 bases in between. As DNA, the CDR3 is TGTGCCAGCAGCTTAGGTAGCTCTGGAAACACCATATATTTT. As protein: CASSLGSSGNTIYF. Combining the CDR3 with reference TRBV13 and TRBJ1-3 gives the whole variable domain AAGVIQSPRHLIKEKRETATLKCYPIPRHDTVYWYQQGPGQDPQFLISFYEKMQSDKGSIPDRFSAQQFSDYHSELNMSSLELGDSALYFCASSLGSSGNTIYFGEGSWLTVV.

The sample holds a few counts of this clone. The chain joins TRBV7-9 to TRBJ2-7, with 10 bases lining up with TRBD2. The CDR3 is 15 residues long. The V gene's germline CDR1 is SEHNR and CDR2 FQNEAQ (reference sequence). V gave up 4 bases and J gave up 3 bases; unmatched junction bases: 6. The CDR3 here is CASSSVPSGSYEQYF. For the CDR3, the DNA is TGTGCCAGCAGCTCAGTTCCTAGCGGGAGCTACGAGCAGTACTTC.

V and J are TRBV6-5 and TRBJ1-3, with D unresolved. This CDR3 is built from 15 residues. V was cut by 7 bases and J by 3 bases, with 16 bases left in between. Germline CDR1 is MNHEY and CDR2 is SVGAGI. The CDR3 sequence: CASKPGTAIGNTIYF. The CDR3 DNA follows: TGTGCCAGCAAACCTGGTACAGCCATTGGAAACACCATATATTTT.

This chain uses TRBV23-1 with TRBJ2-7, with D perhaps TRBD2 (5 bases). TRBV23-1 is an ORF, with its function uncertain. V was cut by 0 bases and J by 3 bases, with 15 bases left in between. The CDR3 length is 16 residues. The CDR3 is CASSQSRTLGFYEQYF. CDR3 in DNA: TGCGCCAGCAGTCAATCCCGGACTTTGGGGTTCTACGAGCAGTACTTC.

The chain couples TRBV27 to TRBJ1-3, with no clear D. Trimming left V 0 bases short and J 4 bases short, with 4 bases between. There are 13 residues in the CDR3. The germline V gene encodes CDR1 MNHEY and CDR2 SMNVEV (reference sequence). In nucleotides, the CDR3 is TGTGCCAGCAGTTTATCTACCGGAAACACCATATATTTT. It translates to CASSLSTGNTIYF.

This chain joins TRBV7-3 and TRBJ1-1; D uncertain. Germline values: CDR1 SGHTA, CDR2 FQGTGA. The CDR3 runs to 15 residues. The V end was cut by 0 bases, the J end by 1 base, with 9 bases between. Written as DNA, the CDR3 is TGTGCCAGCAGCTTAACTTTACAGACGAACACTGAAGCTTTCTTT. Its protein is CASSLTLQTNTEAFF.

This chain uses TRBV27 with TRBJ2-3; a weak D match, TRBD2 (7 bases). Germline-derived CDR1 and CDR2 are MNHEY and SMNVEV (reference sequence). V was clipped by 2 bases and J by 13 bases, with 19 bases between them. This CDR3 has 14 amino acids. CDR3 loop: CASSLGGAVTEEYF. The CDR3 bases are TGTGCCAGCAGTTTAGGGGGGGCGGTGACAGAGGAGTATTTT.

This chain joins TRBV6-4 and TRBJ2-3; 16 bases line up with TRBD2. The germline V gene has CDR1 MRHNA and CDR2 SNTAGT. The CDR3 runs to 18 residues. Trimming took 2 bases from V and 4 from J; bases not matched to a gene: 6. The CDR3 here is CASSDRGLAGGPADTQYF. CDR3 nucleotides: TGTGCCAGCAGTGACAGGGGACTAGCGGGAGGGCCGGCAGATACGCAGTATTTT.

This chain uses TRBV6-6 with TRBJ1-3, with D tentatively TRBD1 (5 bases). The V end lost 6 bases, the J end lost 0 bases, and 15 bases lay between the germline ends. In germline, CDR1 is MNHNY, CDR2 SVGAGI (reference sequence). This CDR3 has 16 amino acids. The CDR3 sequence is CASSYLGHPSGNTIYF. The CDR3 bases are TGTGCCAGCAGCTACCTCGGACACCCCTCTGGAAACACCATATATTTT.

Sample share makes this clone medium-sized. This chain joins TRBV2 and TRBJ2-7, with TRBD2 identical over 11 bases. V shed 9 bases, J shed 6 bases, and the junction held 7 bases outside the gene matches. The germline V gene has CDR1 SNHLY and CDR2 FYNNEI. The CDR3 contains 13 residues. The CDR3 reads CARGTSGSREQYF. CDR3 in DNA: TGTGCCAGGGGAACTAGCGGGAGCCGCGAGCAGTACTTC.

This clone was detected a few times. The V gene is TRBV19, the J gene TRBJ2-2; D gene unclear. CDR1 is LNHDA and CDR2 is SQIVND in the germline V gene (reference sequence). V lost 7 bases and J lost 6, with 6 bases in between. This CDR3 region has 11 residues. CDR3: CASNWPGELFF. The CDR3 coding sequence is TGTGCCAGTAATTGGCCCGGGGAGCTGTTTTTT. Based on the CDR3 plus reference TRBV19 and TRBJ2-2, the full variable domain is DGGITQSPKYLFRKEGQNVTLSCEQNLNHDAMYWYRQDPGQGLRLIYYSQIVNDFQKGDIAEGYSVSREKKESFPLTVTSAQKNPTAFYLCASNWPGELFFGEGSRLTVL.

V gene TRBV15 combines with J gene TRBJ2-3; TRBD2 matches at 8 bases. The CDR3 length is 15 residues. V trimming: 5 bases; J trimming: 4 bases; junction bases outside the gene matches: 8. CDR1 is LNHNV, CDR2 YYDKDF, per germline (reference sequence). CDR3 sequence: CATSLRGRFSDTQYF. The CDR3 DNA is TGTGCCACCAGCTTGCGCGGGAGGTTTTCAGATACGCAGTATTTT.

On this clone: An end of the junction differs from the germline gene, which may be a read error. Here the CDR3 DNA reads TGTGCCTGGAGTCCCGGGAACTCTGGCTACACCTTC. Translation gives CAWSPGNSGYTF. V and J are TRBV30 and TRBJ1-2; D gene ambiguous. Germline CDR1 and CDR2: GTSNPN and SVGIG (reference sequence). The CDR3 runs to 12 residues.

CDR3 DNA: TGTGCCAGCGGACGACAGGGGGGATTTTCTGGAAACACCATATATTTT. Its protein is CASGRQGGFSGNTIYF. This sequence joins TRBV7-8 and TRBJ1-3; TRBD1 agrees at 9 bases. V shed 8 bases and J 1 base; nucleotides not matched to a gene: 9. This CDR3 region has 16 residues. Looked up from germline, CDR1 is SGHVS and CDR2 is FQNEAQ.